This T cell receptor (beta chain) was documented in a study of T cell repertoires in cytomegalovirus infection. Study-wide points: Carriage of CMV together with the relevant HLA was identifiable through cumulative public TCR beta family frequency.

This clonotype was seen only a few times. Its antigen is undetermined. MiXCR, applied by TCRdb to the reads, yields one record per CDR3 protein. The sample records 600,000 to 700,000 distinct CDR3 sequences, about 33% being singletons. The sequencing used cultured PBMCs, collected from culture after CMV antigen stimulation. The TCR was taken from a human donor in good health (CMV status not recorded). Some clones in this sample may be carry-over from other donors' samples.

The CDR3 spells CAWSNSGNQPQHF. The CDR3 DNA is TGTGCCTGGAGTAATTCAGGCAATCAGCCCCAGCATTTT. The chain has TRBV30 and TRBJ1-5, with unresolved D. Trimming pared 2 bases from V and 2 bases from J, leaving 7 bases between. Per germline, CDR1 GTSNPN and CDR2 SVGIG (reference sequence). This CDR3 is 13 amino acids long.